What follows are 27 T cell receptor beta chains derived from one specimen sequenced in a study of T cells in localized non-small cell lung cancer. The assay was immunoSEQ multiplex PCR, and TCRdb's table has in-frame clones only and misses some. The table shows about 4,500 clones, with 90% to 95% occurring only once. The source material was peripheral blood, sampled before any cancer treatment. These receptors came from a woman aged 35-75 years with stage I lung adenocarcinoma.

The count of this clone is one. The chain recombines TRBV4-2 with TRBJ2-4, with D possibly being TRBD2 (6 bases). The CDR3 is made up of 17 amino acids. Looked up from germline, CDR1 is LGHNA and CDR2 is YNFKEQ. Trimming took 2 bases from V and 1 from J, leaving 15 bases between them. The CDR3: CASSQYTGDGAKNIQYF. The CDR3 region has the DNA TGTGCCAGCAGCCAATATACGGGGGACGGTGCCAAAAACATTCAGTACTTC.

V usage is TRBV19 and J usage is TRBJ2-1, with 9 bases that match TRBD2. Germline CDR1 LNHDA, CDR2 SQIVND (reference sequence). The CDR3 extends over 15 amino acids. V lost 8 bases to trimming and J lost 5 bases; unmatched junction nucleotides: 10. The CDR3 DNA reads TGTGCCAGTGTAGCGGCGGGAGGGCGAAACAATGAGCAGTTCTTC. This translates into CASVAAGGRNNEQFF.

CDR3: CASSLPDGGYTF. CDR3 nucleotides: TGCGCCAGCAGCTTGCCAGATGGTGGCTACACCTTC. The chain employs TRBV5-1 and TRBJ1-2; D unresolved. The CDR3 runs 12 residues. The germline V gene encodes CDR1 SGHRS and CDR2 YFSETQ. Deletions cut 1 base from V and 7 bases from J, with 8 bases between.

The chain couples TRBV19 to TRBJ1-2, with a possible D match to TRBD1 (5 bases). The germline V and J ends were trimmed by 10 bases and 7 bases, with 13 bases remaining between them. This CDR3 is built from 11 residues. Germline loops: CDR1 LNHDA, CDR2 SQIVND (reference sequence). The CDR3 bases are TGTGCCACCCGGGAGAGGGGTGGCTACACCTTC. Translating it yields CATRERGGYTF.

This clone was detected only once. The chain uses TRBV11-2 and TRBJ2-7; D uncertain. V was cut by 2 bases and J by 3 bases, with 17 bases left in between. The CDR3 is 16 residues long. Germline V gene lookup returns CDR1 SGHAT and CDR2 FQNNGV. CDR3 coding DNA: TGTGCCAGCAGCTTATTCTCCGGGTCGGCAGGCTACGAGCAGTACTTC. Its translation: CASSLFSGSAGYEQYF.

CDR3 DNA sequence: TGCAGTGTGAGTTATGGCTACACCTTC. It translates to CSVSYGYTF. The chain recombines TRBV20-1 with TRBJ1-2; D unresolved. The V and J ends lost 7 bases and 5 bases respectively, with 5 bases between them. This CDR3 has 9 residues. Germline V gives CDR1 DFQATT, CDR2 SNEGSKA (reference sequence).

The chain couples TRBV5-6 to TRBJ2-1; 13 bases agree with TRBD2. The trim removed 4 bases at V and 6 bases at J, leaving 10 bases unmatched. Germline V gene lookup returns CDR1 SGHDT and CDR2 YYEEEE. This CDR3 region has 17 residues. This CDR3 is CASSPGLAGVVVNEQFF. The CDR3 coding sequence is TGTGCCAGCAGCCCCGGACTAGCGGGAGTAGTTGTCAATGAGCAGTTCTTC.

The CDR3 here is CASSPLPGLAGREQFF. CDR3 bases: TGCGCCAGCAGCCCCCTTCCCGGACTAGCGGGAAGAGAGCAGTTCTTC. V usage is TRBV5-1 and J usage is TRBJ2-1; TRBD2 matches at 12 bases. With 4 bases clipped from V and 10 bases from J, the junction kept 12 bases outside the gene matches. CDR1 is SGHRS and CDR2 is YFSETQ in the germline V gene. CDR3 length equals 16 residues.

This chain links TRBV5-1 with TRBJ2-1; TRBD1 agrees at 8 bases. The V gene's germline CDR1 is SGHRS and CDR2 YFSETQ. J was trimmed by 9 bases and V by 3 bases; bases with no gene match: 14. The CDR3 is 16 residues long. The CDR3 sequence is CASSSIGQVGTGEQFF. The CDR3 coding sequence is TGCGCCAGCAGCTCAATTGGACAGGTAGGGACAGGTGAGCAGTTCTTC.

The CDR3 spells CASSLSGNTYEQYF. The CDR3, as DNA: TGTGCCAGCAGTTTATCCGGGAACACCTACGAGCAGTACTTC. The chain combines TRBV7-2 with TRBJ2-7; tentative D call: TRBD2 (5 bases). The V and J ends lost 6 bases and 2 bases respectively, with 14 bases between them. CDR1 is SGHTA and CDR2 is FQGNSA in the germline V gene. The CDR3 spans 14 residues.

The chain is built from TRBV29-1 and TRBJ2-5, with a weak D call TRBD2 (5 bases). The ends were cut back, 5 bases at V and 5 bases at J, with 12 bases in the middle. Per the germline V gene, CDR1 is SQVTM and CDR2 is ANQGSEA. The CDR3 is made up of 12 amino acids. The CDR3 here is CSVFRGSETQYF. The CDR3 DNA is TGCAGCGTTTTTCGGGGTAGCGAGACCCAGTACTTC.

The rearrangement uses TRBV29-1 and TRBJ1-4; 8 nucleotides line up with TRBD1. The CDR3 contains 15 residues. CDR1 is SQVTM, CDR2 ANQGSEA, per germline. The V and J ends lost 1 base and 3 bases, in that order; junction bases with no gene match: 4. CDR3 bases: TGCAGCGTTGAAGGAACAGGGGGGGCTAATGAAAAACTGTTTTTT. This codes for CSVEGTGGANEKLFF.

The chain has TRBV7-9 and TRBJ2-1; D assignment may be TRBD1 or TRBD2 (5 bases each). Germline V gene sequence: CDR1 SEHNR, CDR2 FQNEAQ (reference sequence). The CDR3 is made up of 15 amino acids. V lost 1 base and J lost 0, with 7 bases in between. The CDR3 coding sequence is TGTGCCAGCAGCTTAGGGGGGAACTCCTACAATGAGCAGTTCTTC. It translates to CASSLGGNSYNEQFF.

The V and J genes are TRBV19 and TRBJ1-5; 10 bases align to TRBD1. The J segment lost 0 bases and the V segment lost 6 bases, leaving 8 bases of the junction unmatched. The germline V gene encodes CDR1 LNHDA and CDR2 SQIVND (reference sequence). CDR3 length: 17 amino acids. The CDR3 bases are TGTGCCAGTAGCCCCCGGGACAGGGGTTATAGCAATCAGCCCCAGCATTTT. The encoded protein is CASSPRDRGYSNQPQHF.

Here the CDR3 DNA reads TGCGCCAGCAGCCAAGCCTCGGTTGAGGGATTCGCAGATACGCAGTATTTT. Protein: CASSQASVEGFADTQYF. This sequence joins TRBV4-1 and TRBJ2-3; D might be TRBD2 (5 bases). Germline CDR1 and CDR2: MGHRA and YSYEKL. The length of the CDR3 is 17 residues. The germline V and J ends were trimmed by 1 base and 4 bases, with 18 bases remaining between them.

The chain employs TRBV19 and TRBJ2-6; D not resolved. The CDR3 consists of 14 residues. Trimming removed 7 bases from V and 3 bases from J, with 10 bases in between. Germline CDR1 reads LNHDA; CDR2 reads SQIVND (reference sequence). CDR3 residues: CASNGVSGANVLTF. For the CDR3, the DNA is TGTGCCAGTAACGGCGTCAGTGGGGCCAACGTCCTGACTTTC.

The V and J genes are TRBV4-1 and TRBJ1-4, with TRBD1 matching over 10 bases. This CDR3 contains 16 residues. CDR1 is MGHRA, CDR2 YSYEKL, per germline. The junction had 5 bases not matched to a gene; V was cut back by 2 bases and J by 5 bases. CDR3 DNA: TGCGCCAGCAGCCAAAACCCGGGACAGGGGAATGAAAAACTGTTTTTT. Translating it yields CASSQNPGQGNEKLFF.

V and J are TRBV14 and TRBJ1-3; D call uncertain. Trimming took 1 base from V and 4 from J, leaving 11 bases between them. This CDR3 has 15 amino acids. CDR1 SGHDN and CDR2 FVKESK come from the germline V gene. CDR3 amino acids: CASSQAAAWGNTIYF. The DNA of the CDR3 is TGTGCCAGCAGCCAAGCGGCAGCTTGGGGAAACACCATATATTTT.

The rearrangement links TRBV5-1 to TRBJ2-1; 10 nucleotides align to TRBD1. V lost 6 bases and J lost 2; bases outside the gene matches: 8. The CDR3 spans 16 residues. CDR1 and CDR2 from the germline V gene are SGHRS and YFSETQ. In nucleotides, the CDR3 is TGCGCCAGCACCATGAAGGGGACAGGGGCCTACAATGAGCAGTTCTTC. Its protein product is CASTMKGTGAYNEQFF.

The chain recombines TRBV30 with TRBJ2-3, with 7 bases matching TRBD2. CDR1 GTSNPN and CDR2 SVGIG come from the germline V gene (reference sequence). V lost 4 bases and J lost 4; bases outside the gene matches: 5. CDR3 length: 13 amino acids. The CDR3 nucleotides are TGTGCCTGGACCCGGGGGGTCCCAGATACGCAGTATTTT. Its protein is CAWTRGVPDTQYF.

The V call is TRBV27, the J call TRBJ2-4; weak D call: TRBD2 (5 bases). The CDR3 runs to 18 residues. Germline assignment: CDR1 MNHEY and CDR2 SMNVEV (reference sequence). V was pared by 6 bases and J by 3 bases, with 24 bases between. The CDR3 sequence: CASSLREGKGYGKNIQYF. CDR3 DNA: TGTGCCAGCAGCCTACGAGAGGGCAAAGGGTATGGCAAAAACATTCAGTACTTC.

This chain joins TRBV5-8 and TRBJ2-1; 8 nucleotides match TRBD2. CDR1 is SGHTS, CDR2 YDEGEE, per germline. Trimming removed 4 bases from V and 8 bases from J; junction bases left unmatched: 11. CDR3 length equals 15 residues. CDR3 nucleotide sequence: TGTGCCAGCAGCCCCATAGCGGGATCAGTCCATGAGCAGTTCTTC. It yields the protein CASSPIAGSVHEQFF. Complete variable domain (other parts from reference TRBV5-8 and TRBJ2-1): EAGVTQSPTHLIKTRGQQATLRCSPISGHTSVYWYQQALGLGLQFLLWYDEGEERNRGNFPPRFSGRQFPNYSSELNVNALELEDSALYLCASSPIAGSVHEQFFGPGTRLTVL.

Concerning this clone: One junction end disagrees with the germline gene, perhaps due to a read error. The chain joins TRBV2 to TRBJ1-5, with TRBD1 identical over 7 bases. This CDR3 spans 15 amino acids. Germline CDR1 and CDR2: SNHLY and FYNNEI. For the CDR3, the DNA is TGTGCCAGCAGAGAAGGTCGGACAGGTTATCAGCCCCAGCATTTT. Protein product: CASREGRTGYQPQHF.

The chain carries TRBV5-1 and TRBJ2-2; maybe TRBD2 (6 bases). Germline V gene sequence: CDR1 SGHRS, CDR2 YFSETQ. Trimming removed 4 bases from V and 3 bases from J, with 13 bases in between. The CDR3 runs 15 residues. CDR3 loop: CASSPRGGDTGELFF. Written as DNA, the CDR3 is TGCGCCAGCAGCCCCCGTGGAGGGGACACCGGGGAGCTGTTTTTT.

The chain is built from TRBV18 and TRBJ2-3; 7 nucleotides align to TRBD2. The germline CDR1 and CDR2 sequences are KGHSH and LQKENI. The CDR3 totals 18 residues. V gave up 0 bases and J gave up 2 bases; unmatched junction bases: 11. This CDR3 is CASSPPVRRERYTDTQYF. DNA for the CDR3: TGTGCCAGCTCACCACCAGTGAGGCGGGAGAGGTACACAGATACGCAGTATTTT. Filled out from reference TRBV18 and TRBJ2-3, the complete variable domain reads NAGVMQNPRHLVRRRGQEARLRCSPMKGHSHVYWYRQLPEEGLKFMVYLQKENIIDESGMPKERFSAEFPKEGPSILRIQQVVRGDSAAYFCASSPPVRRERYTDTQYFGPGTRLTVL.

The J gene is TRBJ1-1, the V gene TRBV5-1; D is ambiguous. Trimming took off 0 bases at V and 7 bases at J, with 10 bases between the two ends. This CDR3 comprises 13 residues. Germline values: CDR1 SGHRS, CDR2 YFSETQ. The CDR3 sequence: CASSLEVAGEAFF. The CDR3 DNA reads as TGCGCCAGCAGCTTGGAGGTGGCAGGTGAAGCTTTCTTT.

This chain uses TRBV7-6 with TRBJ2-3; 7 bases are a match to TRBD1. The germline gives CDR1 SGHVS, CDR2 FNYEAQ. The length of the CDR3 is 16 residues. The ends lost 4 bases at V and 2 bases at J; junction bases unmatched: 9. CDR3 DNA: TGTGCCAGCAGCTATACCGGGACAGAATTCACAGATACGCAGTATTTT. This sequence encodes CASSYTGTEFTDTQYF.